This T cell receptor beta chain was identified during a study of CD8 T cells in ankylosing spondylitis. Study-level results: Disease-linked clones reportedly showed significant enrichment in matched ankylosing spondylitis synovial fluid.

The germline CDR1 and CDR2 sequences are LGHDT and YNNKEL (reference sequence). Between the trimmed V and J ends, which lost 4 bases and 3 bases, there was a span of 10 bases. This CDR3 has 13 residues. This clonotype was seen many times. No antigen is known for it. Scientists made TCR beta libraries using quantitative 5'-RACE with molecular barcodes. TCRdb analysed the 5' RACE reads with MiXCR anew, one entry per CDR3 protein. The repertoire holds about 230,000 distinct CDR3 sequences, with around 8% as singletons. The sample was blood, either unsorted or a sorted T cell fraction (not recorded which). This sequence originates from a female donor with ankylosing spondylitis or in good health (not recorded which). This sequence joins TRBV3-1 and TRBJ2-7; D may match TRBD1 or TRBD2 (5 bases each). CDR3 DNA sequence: TGTGCCAGCAGCCGGGCAGGGAGCTACGAGCAGTACTTC. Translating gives CASSRAGSYEQYF.